This entry concerns a single T cell receptor beta chain. The sample originates from a study of blood T cell repertoires in COVID-19. Across the study: The analysed material was cDNA or gDNA that came from T cells, B-cell-depleted T cells, or PBMCs.

Participants, about 18 to 90 years old, spanned some 23 US areas. Original processing notes: Cell counts per sample came from amplifying reference gene primers. Measured with immunoSEQ multiplex PCR; TCRdb has only the in-frame clones, and not every one. D and trimming were read from the DNA, whereas the V and J calls and clone size are those reported in that table. In the table there are about 280,000 clones, roughly 90% of which are singletons. There are 14 residues in the CDR3. V was trimmed by 3 bases and J by 5 bases, leaving 15 bases between them. The germline gives CDR1 SQVTM, CDR2 ANQGSEA. The source of this sequence is a woman aged 60 to 75 who had recovered from COVID-19. The chain employs TRBV29-1 and TRBJ2-3; TRBD2 is a possible D gene (6 bases). The sequenced sample was PBMCs or T cells enriched from blood (not recorded which). DNA of the CDR3: TGCAGCGTTGACATGGGCGGGACTGGAGATACGCAGTATTTT. Protein sequence: CSVDMGGTGDTQYF.